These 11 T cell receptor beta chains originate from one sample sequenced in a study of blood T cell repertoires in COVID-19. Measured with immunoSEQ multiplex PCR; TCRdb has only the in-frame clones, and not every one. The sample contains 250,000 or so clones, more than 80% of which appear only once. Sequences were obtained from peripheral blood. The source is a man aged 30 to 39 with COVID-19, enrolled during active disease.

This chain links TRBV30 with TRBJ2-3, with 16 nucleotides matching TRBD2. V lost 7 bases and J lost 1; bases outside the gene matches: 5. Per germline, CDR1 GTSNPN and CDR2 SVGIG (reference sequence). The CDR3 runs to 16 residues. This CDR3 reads CALGLAGGSRTDTQYF. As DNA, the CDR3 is TGTGCCTTGGGACTAGCGGGAGGGTCCCGCACAGATACGCAGTATTTT.

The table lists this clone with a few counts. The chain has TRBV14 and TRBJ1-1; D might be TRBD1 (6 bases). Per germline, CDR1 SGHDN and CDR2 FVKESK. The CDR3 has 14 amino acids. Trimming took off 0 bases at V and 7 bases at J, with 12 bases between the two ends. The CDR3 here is CASSQDLRGGEAFF. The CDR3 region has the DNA TGTGCCAGCAGCCAAGATCTCAGGGGCGGTGAAGCTTTCTTT.

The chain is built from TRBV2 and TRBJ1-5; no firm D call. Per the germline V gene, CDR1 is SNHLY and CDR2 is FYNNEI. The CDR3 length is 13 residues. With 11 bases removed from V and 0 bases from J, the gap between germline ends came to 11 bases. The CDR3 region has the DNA TGTGCCGCGGCGCCGGATAGCAATCAGCCCCAGCATTTT. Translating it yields CAAAPDSNQPQHF. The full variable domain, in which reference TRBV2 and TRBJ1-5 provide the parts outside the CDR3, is EPEVTQTPSHQVTQMGQEVILRCVPISNHLYFYWYRQILGQKVEFLVSFYNNEISEKSEIFDDQFSVERPDGSNFTLKIRSTKLEDSAMYFCAAAPDSNQPQHFGDGTRLSIL.

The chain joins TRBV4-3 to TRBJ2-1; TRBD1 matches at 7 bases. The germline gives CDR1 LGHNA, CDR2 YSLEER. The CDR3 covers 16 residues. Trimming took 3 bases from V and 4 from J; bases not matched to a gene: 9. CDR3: CASSHSDRVGYNEQFF. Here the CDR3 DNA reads TGCGCCAGCAGCCATTCCGACAGGGTGGGTTACAATGAGCAGTTCTTC.

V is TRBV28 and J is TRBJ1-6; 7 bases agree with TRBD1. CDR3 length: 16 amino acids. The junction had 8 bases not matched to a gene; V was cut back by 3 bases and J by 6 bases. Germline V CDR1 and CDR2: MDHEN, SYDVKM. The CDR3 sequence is CASSFKTPGGNSPLHF. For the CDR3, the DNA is TGTGCCAGCAGTTTTAAGACTCCAGGGGGTAATTCACCCCTCCACTTT.

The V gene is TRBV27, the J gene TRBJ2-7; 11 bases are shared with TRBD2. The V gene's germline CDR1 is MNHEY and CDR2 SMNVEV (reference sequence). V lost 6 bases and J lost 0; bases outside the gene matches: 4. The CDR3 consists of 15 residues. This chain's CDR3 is CASRKLAGASYEQYF. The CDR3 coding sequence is TGTGCCAGCAGGAAACTAGCGGGAGCCTCCTACGAGCAGTACTTC.

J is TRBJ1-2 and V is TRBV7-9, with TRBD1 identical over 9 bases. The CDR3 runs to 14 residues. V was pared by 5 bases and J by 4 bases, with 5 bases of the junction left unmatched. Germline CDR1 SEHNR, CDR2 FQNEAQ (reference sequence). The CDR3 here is CASSPGQGTYGYTF. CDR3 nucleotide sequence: TGTGCCAGCAGCCCGGGACAGGGTACCTATGGCTACACCTTC.

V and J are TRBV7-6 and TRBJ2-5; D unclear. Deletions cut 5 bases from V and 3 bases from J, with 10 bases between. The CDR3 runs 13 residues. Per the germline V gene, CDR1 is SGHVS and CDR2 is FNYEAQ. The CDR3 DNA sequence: TGTGCCAGCAGCCCCTTAGTCAAAGAGACCCAGTACTTC. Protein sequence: CASSPLVKETQYF.

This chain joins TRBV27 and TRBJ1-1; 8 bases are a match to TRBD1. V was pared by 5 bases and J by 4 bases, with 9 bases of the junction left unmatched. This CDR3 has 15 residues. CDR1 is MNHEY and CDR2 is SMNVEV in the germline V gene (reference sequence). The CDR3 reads CASSRRQGMLTEAFF. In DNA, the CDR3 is TGTGCCAGCAGTCGCCGACAGGGGATGCTCACTGAAGCTTTCTTT.

The CDR3 DNA sequence: TGTGCCAGCAGCTCCTATGGCAATGAGCAGTTCTTC. Encoded protein: CASSSYGNEQFF. The chain couples TRBV7-2 to TRBJ2-1; D unresolved. This CDR3 comprises 12 residues. V was trimmed by 4 bases and J by 6 bases, leaving 7 bases between them. CDR1 SGHTA and CDR2 FQGNSA come from the germline V gene.

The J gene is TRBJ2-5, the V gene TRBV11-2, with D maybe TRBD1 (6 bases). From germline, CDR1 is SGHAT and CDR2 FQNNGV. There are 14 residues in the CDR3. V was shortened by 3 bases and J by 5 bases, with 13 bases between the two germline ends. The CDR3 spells CASSLGAIVETQYF. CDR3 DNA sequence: TGTGCCAGCAGCTTGGGGGCGATTGTGGAGACCCAGTACTTC.